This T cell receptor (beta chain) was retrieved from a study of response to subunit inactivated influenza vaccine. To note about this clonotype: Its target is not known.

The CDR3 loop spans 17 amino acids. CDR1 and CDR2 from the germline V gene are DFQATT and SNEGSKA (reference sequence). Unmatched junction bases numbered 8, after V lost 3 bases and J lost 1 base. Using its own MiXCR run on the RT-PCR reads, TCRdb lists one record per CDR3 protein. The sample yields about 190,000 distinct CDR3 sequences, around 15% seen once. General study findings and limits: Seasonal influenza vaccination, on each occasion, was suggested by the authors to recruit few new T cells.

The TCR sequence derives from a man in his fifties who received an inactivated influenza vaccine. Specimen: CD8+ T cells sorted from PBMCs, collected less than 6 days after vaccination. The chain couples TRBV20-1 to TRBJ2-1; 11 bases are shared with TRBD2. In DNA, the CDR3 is TGCAGTGCTAGTAAGCTAGCGGGGGGCTTATCCTACAATGAGCAGTTCTTC. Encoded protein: CSASKLAGGLSYNEQFF.